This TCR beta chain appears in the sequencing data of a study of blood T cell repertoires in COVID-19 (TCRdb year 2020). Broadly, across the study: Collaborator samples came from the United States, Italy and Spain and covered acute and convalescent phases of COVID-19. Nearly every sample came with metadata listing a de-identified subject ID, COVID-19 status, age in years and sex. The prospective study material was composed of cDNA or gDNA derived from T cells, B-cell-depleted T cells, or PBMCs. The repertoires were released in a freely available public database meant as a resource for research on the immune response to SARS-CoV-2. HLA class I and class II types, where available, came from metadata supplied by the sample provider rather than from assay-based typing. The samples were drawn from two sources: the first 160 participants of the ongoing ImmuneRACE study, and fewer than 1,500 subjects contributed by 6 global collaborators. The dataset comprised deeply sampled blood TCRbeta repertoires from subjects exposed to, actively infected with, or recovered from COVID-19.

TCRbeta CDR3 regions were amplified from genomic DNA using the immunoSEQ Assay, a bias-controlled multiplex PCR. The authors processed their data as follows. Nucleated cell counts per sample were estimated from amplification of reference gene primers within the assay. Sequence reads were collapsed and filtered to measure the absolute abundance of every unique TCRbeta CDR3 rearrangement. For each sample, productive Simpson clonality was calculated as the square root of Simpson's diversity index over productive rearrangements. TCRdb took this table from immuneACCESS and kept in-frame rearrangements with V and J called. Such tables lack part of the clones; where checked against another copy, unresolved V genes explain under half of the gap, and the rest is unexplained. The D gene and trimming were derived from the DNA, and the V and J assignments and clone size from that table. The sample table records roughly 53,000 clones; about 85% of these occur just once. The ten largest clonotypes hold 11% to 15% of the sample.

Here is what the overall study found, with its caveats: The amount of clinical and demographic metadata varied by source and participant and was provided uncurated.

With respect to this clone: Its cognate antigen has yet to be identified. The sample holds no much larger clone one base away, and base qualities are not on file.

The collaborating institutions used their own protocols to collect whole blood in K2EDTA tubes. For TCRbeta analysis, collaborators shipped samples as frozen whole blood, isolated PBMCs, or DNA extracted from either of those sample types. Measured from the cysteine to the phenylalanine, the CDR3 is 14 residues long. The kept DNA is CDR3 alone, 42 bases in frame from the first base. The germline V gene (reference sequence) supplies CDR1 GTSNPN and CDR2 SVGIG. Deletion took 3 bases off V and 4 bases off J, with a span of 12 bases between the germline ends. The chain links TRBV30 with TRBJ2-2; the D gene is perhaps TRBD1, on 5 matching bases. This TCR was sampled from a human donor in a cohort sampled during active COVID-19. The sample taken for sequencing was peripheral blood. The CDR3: CAWRRQGGTGELFF. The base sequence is TGTGCCTGGAGACGGCAGGGCGGCACCGGGGAGCTGTTTTTT.